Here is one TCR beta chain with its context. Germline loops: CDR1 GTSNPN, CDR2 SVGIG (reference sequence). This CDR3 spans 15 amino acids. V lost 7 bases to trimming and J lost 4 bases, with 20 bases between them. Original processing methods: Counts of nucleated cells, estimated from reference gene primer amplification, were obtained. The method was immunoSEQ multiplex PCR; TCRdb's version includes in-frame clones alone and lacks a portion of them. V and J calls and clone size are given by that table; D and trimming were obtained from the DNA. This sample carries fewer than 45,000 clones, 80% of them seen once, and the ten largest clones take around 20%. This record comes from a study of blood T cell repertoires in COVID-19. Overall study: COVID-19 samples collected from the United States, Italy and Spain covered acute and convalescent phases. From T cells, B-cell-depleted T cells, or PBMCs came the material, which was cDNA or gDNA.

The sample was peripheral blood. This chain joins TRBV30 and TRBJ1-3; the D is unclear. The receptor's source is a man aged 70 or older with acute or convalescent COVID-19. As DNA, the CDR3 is TGTGCCTCTAGCTCGGACTCGGCTATCGGAAACACCATATATTTT. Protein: CASSSDSAIGNTIYF.